This TCR beta chain is drawn from a study of beta chain features in type 1 diabetes (dated by TCRdb to 2017 to 2018). At the level of the whole study: Patients and healthy donors did not differ in mean age, gender distribution, total cell number or subset yield. In the study, TCRB repertoires of sorted circulating CD4+ T cell subsets from recently diagnosed type 1 diabetes patients were compared with those of matched healthy donors. Whereas all 28 donors provided naive and central memory subsets, regulatory and stem cell-like memory subsets were isolated from just 8 patients and roughly eight healthy donors. A total of over 95,000,000 sorted cells were examined across all samples, and RNA yield correlated strongly with the number of cells per subset. Points the paper makes about the study in general: Because cDNA was sequenced instead of genomic DNA, activated cells with high expression could be over-represented, although the groups did not differ in activation or CD3 levels. Fewer insertions and more nucleotide deletions at VDJ recombination sites were observed in patients with type 1 diabetes, implying thymic rearrangement abnormalities. Naive, central memory and regulatory TCRB repertoires appeared to be more alike among patients than among healthy donors. Shorter templates might be favored by PCR, yet because patient and control samples were amplified and corrected together, any such skew would affect both groups equally. A moderate but significant shortening of TCRB CDR3 length was observed in type 1 diabetes patients in all four CD4+ subsets. Because small numbers of individuals were included in the HLA sub-analyses, any influence of HLA type on TCRB rearrangement was left unresolved.

Comments on this clone: Its antigen is still unknown. Base qualities are not at hand, and no much larger clone is one base apart.

The germline V gene specifies MDHEN as CDR1 and SYDVKM as CDR2. The CDR3 holds 10 amino acids from the cysteine to the phenylalanine. Only the CDR3 region is kept as DNA, spanning 30 bases read in frame from base 1. The High Capacity cDNA Reverse Transcription Kit was used to reverse transcribe all of the isolated RNA, meaning that expressed TCRB transcripts were what got sequenced. Naive, central memory and regulatory T cell samples underwent deep immunoSEQ sequencing, averaging roughly 3.5 million total reads per sample. After sorted cells were lysed in RLT buffer, RNA was extracted with DNase-treated RNeasy Micro or Mini kits, with the choice depending on cell number. Each cell subset was processed separately to prevent cross-contamination, with patient and healthy donor samples processed together. The immunoSEQ multiplex PCR was used to amplify TCRB sequences from cDNA, generating 87-bp fragments that spanned the CDR3 region. Sequencing of the amplicons was performed on the Illumina HiSeq platform. The study's own analysis went as follows. PCR bias was corrected computationally using synthetic template baselines, and reads within Hamming distance 2 were collapsed, with unmergeable singletons discarded. Reads were aligned to IMGT to assign V, D and J genes, CDR3 length, and insertions or deletions at six rearrangement sites. Within each subset, clonotype counts were normalized to sorted cell number, after which true diversity and Gini coefficients were computed with the tcR R package. The overlap coefficient, calculated on TCRB nucleotide sequences, was used to quantify repertoire sharing. As stored in TCRdb, this immuneACCESS dataset retains in-frame rearrangements with V and J assigned. A fraction of the clones does not appear; measured against another copy, unresolved V genes explain less than half of the discrepancy, and the remainder lacks a known reason. V and J calls and clone size come straight from that table; D and trimming were deduced from the DNA. For this sample the table gives approximately 160,000 clones, of which 10% were detected only once. Of the sample, approximately 0.46% falls within the top ten clones.

From each donor, a single peripheral blood sample of approximately 120 mL on average was drawn into heparinised tubes. A BD FACSAria II was used to sort naive, central memory, regulatory and stem cell-like memory CD4+ T cells with a panel that included CD45RO, CCR7, CD25, CD127, CD95 and CD27. A purity above 95% was achieved for all sorted populations. PBMCs were isolated immediately by Lymphoprep density gradient centrifugation and stained directly without culture. So that batch effects would be minimized, each experiment stained and sorted samples in pairs, pairing one healthy donor with one patient.

Sample: central memory CD4+ T cells from blood. This sequence was found in a man aged 25 to 40 with type 1 diabetes. Recombination joined TRBV28 with TRBJ1-1; no D gene can be assigned with confidence. The nucleotide sequence is TGTGCTGGAGGGAACACTGAAGCTTTCTTT. Translated, it reads CAGGNTEAFF.